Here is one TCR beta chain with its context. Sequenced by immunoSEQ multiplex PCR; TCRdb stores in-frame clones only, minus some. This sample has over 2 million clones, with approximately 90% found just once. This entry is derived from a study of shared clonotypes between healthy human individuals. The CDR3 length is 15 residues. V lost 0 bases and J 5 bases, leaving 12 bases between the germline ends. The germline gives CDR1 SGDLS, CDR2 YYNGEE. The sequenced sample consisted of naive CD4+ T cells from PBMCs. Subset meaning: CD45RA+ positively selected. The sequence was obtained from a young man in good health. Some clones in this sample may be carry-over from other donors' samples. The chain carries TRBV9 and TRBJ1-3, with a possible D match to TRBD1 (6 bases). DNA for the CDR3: TGTGCCAGCAGCGTAGGGAGGCAGGGGAGAAACACCATATATTTT. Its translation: CASSVGRQGRNTIYF.